Below, 29 T cell receptor beta chains from the same sample are listed, as sequenced in a study of blood T cells in healthy people across ages. Next came a second PCR, run for roughly 6 to 11 cycles, which used a sample-barcoded 5' primer along with a J-beta primer mix. TCRdb itself ran the 5' RACE reads through MiXCR, one entry per CDR3 protein. The sample includes around 500,000 distinct CDR3 sequences, about 27% of them seen just once. These data also formed part of another study, on T cells of mothers and their children.

The sequenced material came from blood. The receptors stem from a boy between 2 and 15 years old in good health.

The chain combines TRBV5-6 with TRBJ2-5, with 9 bases lining up with TRBD1. The J call may be incorrect, as the DNA end agrees better with TRBJ2-1. Germline V gene data show CDR1 as SGHDT and CDR2 as YYEEEE. CDR3 length: 13 amino acids. CDR3 nucleotide sequence: TGTGCCAGTGCGAGGACAGGGGTGAATGAGCAGTTCTTC. This encodes CASARTGVNEQFF.

There are a few counts of this clonotype. The chain's CDR3 is CASRDGAGTQYF. DNA for the CDR3: TGTGCCAGCAGAGACGGTGCAGGTACGCAGTATTTT. The chain joins TRBV6-5 to TRBJ2-3, with D unclear. Trimming cost V 6 bases and J 8 bases, with 12 bases left between them. Germline V gives CDR1 MNHEY, CDR2 SVGAGI. This CDR3 has 12 amino acids.

This chain uses TRBV29-1 with TRBJ2-4; D possibly uses TRBD1 or TRBD2 (5 bases each). The CDR3 is 12 amino acids. Trimming cost V 7 bases and J 0 bases, with 7 bases left between them. Germline assignment: CDR1 SQVTM and CDR2 ANQGSEA. The CDR3 sequence is CSAGRAKNIQYF. The CDR3 DNA reads as TGCAGCGCAGGGAGAGCCAAAAACATTCAGTACTTC.

This sequence joins TRBV20-1 and TRBJ1-2; 8 bases are a match to TRBD1. Germline V gene lookup returns CDR1 DFQATT and CDR2 SNEGSKA (reference sequence). This CDR3 contains 14 residues. Trimming cost V 4 bases and J 1 base; bases outside gene matches: 5. CDR3 sequence (DNA): TGCAGTGCTAAAACGGACAGGGTTAACTATGGCTACACCTTC. The encoded protein is CSAKTDRVNYGYTF.

This chain joins TRBV12-3 or TRBV12-4 and TRBJ1-2, with a weak D call TRBD1 (5 bases). The CDR3 runs 11 residues. Trimming stripped 2 bases from V and 10 bases from J, with 8 bases between. CDR3 in DNA: TGTGCCAGCAGTTTATTGGGGGACTACACCTTC. Amino acid sequence: CASSLLGDYTF.

This clonotype was seen only a few times. The chain carries TRBV6-2 or TRBV6-3 and TRBJ2-7; tentative D call: TRBD1 (5 bases). CDR1 is MNHEY and CDR2 is SVGEGT in the germline V gene. This CDR3 is built from 12 residues. With 6 bases removed from V and 10 bases from J, the gap between germline ends came to 16 bases. The CDR3: CASSRTPLEQYF. As DNA, the CDR3 is TGTGCCAGCAGCAGGACACCCCTGGAACAGTACTTC.

V usage is TRBV20-1 and J usage is TRBJ2-7; 7 bases match TRBD2. The J call could be wrong; TRBJ2-5 is a better fit for the DNA end. Germline V gene lookup returns CDR1 DFQATT and CDR2 SNEGSKA (reference sequence). This CDR3 comprises 16 residues. CDR3 residues: CSAFPSQAGFQETQYF. CDR3 DNA sequence: TGCAGTGCTTTCCCGAGCCAAGCGGGGTTCCAAGAGACCCAGTACTTC.

This clonotype was recorded a few times. The chain employs TRBV3-1 and TRBJ2-5; no firm D call. V shed 6 bases and J shed 4 bases, with 12 bases lying between them. The CDR3 contains 13 residues. The V gene's germline CDR1 is LGHDT and CDR2 YNNKEL (reference sequence). The CDR3 loop reads CASRTSRRETQYF. The CDR3, as DNA: TGTGCCAGCAGAACCAGCAGGAGAGAGACCCAGTACTTC.

This clonotype appeared a few times. V is TRBV29-1 and J is TRBJ1-4; 7 positions match TRBD1. This CDR3 has 15 residues. Germline lookup yields CDR1 SQVTM and CDR2 ANQGSEA. Germline trimming cut 4 bases from V and 10 bases from J; bases unmatched to any gene: 15. CDR3 protein: CSVVDARTGTGKLFF. In DNA, the CDR3 is TGCAGCGTTGTGGACGCAAGGACAGGCACTGGAAAACTGTTTTTT. Combining the CDR3 with reference TRBV29-1 and TRBJ1-4 gives the whole variable domain SAVISQKPSRDICQRGTSLTIQCQVDSQVTMMFWYRQQPGQSLTLIATANQGSEATYESGFVIDKFPISRPNLTFSTLTVSNMSPEDSSIYLCSVVDARTGTGKLFFGSGTQLSVL.

This rearrangement joins TRBV29-1 to TRBJ2-7; the D is unclear. CDR1 and CDR2 from the germline V gene are SQVTM and ANQGSEA. V was pared by 0 bases and J by 3 bases, with 6 bases between. The CDR3 runs 12 residues. The CDR3 sequence: CSVEDGSYEQYF. In nucleotides, the CDR3 is TGCAGCGTTGAAGACGGCAGCTACGAGCAGTACTTC.

The V gene is TRBV7-2, the J gene TRBJ2-5; TRBD2 aligns across 11 bases. The J call may be wrong; the DNA end is better matched by TRBJ2-7. Germline V gives CDR1 SGHTA, CDR2 FQGNSA. This CDR3 comprises 16 residues. CDR3 region: CASSLGSLAGGYEQYF. The CDR3 nucleotides are TGTGCCAGCAGCTTAGGATCTCTAGCGGGAGGCTACGAGCAGTACTTC.

The V and J genes are TRBV10-3 and TRBJ1-5, with 8 bases matching TRBD1. Germline V gene data show CDR1 as ENHRY and CDR2 as SYGVKD. V trimming: 2 bases; J trimming: 5 bases; junction bases outside the gene matches: 5. The CDR3 sequence is 15 residues long. In DNA, the CDR3 is TGTGCCATCAGTGAGGACAGGGGAAGGGATCAGCCCCAGCATTTT. It is translated as CAISEDRGRDQPQHF.

This sequence joins TRBV9 and TRBJ2-2, with unresolved D. Deletions cut 6 bases from V and 1 base from J, with 7 bases between. This CDR3 has 13 amino acids. The germline V gene encodes CDR1 SGDLS and CDR2 YYNGEE. CDR3 bases: TGTGCCAGCAAAGGAGAGAACACCGGGGAGCTGTTTTTT. It is translated as CASKGENTGELFF.

This chain joins TRBV2 and TRBJ1-3; D is undetermined. Germline V gene sequence: CDR1 SNHLY, CDR2 FYNNEI. The ends were cut back, 8 bases at V and 12 bases at J, with 20 bases in the middle. The CDR3 is made up of 13 amino acids. In DNA form, the CDR3 reads TGTGCCAGCTCCCAGACCCCTGGAAGAGGCATATATTTT. This encodes CASSQTPGRGIYF.

This chain uses TRBV12-3 or TRBV12-4 with TRBJ2-2; D unresolved. The V and J ends lost 5 bases and 8 bases respectively, with 12 bases between them. The CDR3 totals 13 residues. The DNA for the CDR3 is TGTGCCAGCAGTCCTACCTGGGAAGGGGAGCTGTTTTTT. Its translation: CASSPTWEGELFF.

This clonotype was detected only a few times. This chain joins TRBV29-1 and TRBJ1-1; 10 positions match TRBD1. V lost 6 bases, J lost 5 bases, and 6 bases stayed unmatched. This CDR3 is 13 amino acids long. Germline CDR1 reads SQVTM; CDR2 reads ANQGSEA. CDR3 in DNA: TGCAGCGTGGGGGGACAGGGGAGAACTGAAGCTTTCTTT. Encoded protein: CSVGGQGRTEAFF. The full variable domain, its missing parts supplied by reference TRBV29-1 and TRBJ1-1, is SAVISQKPSRDICQRGTSLTIQCQVDSQVTMMFWYRQQPGQSLTLIATANQGSEATYESGFVIDKFPISRPNLTFSTLTVSNMSPEDSSIYLCSVGGQGRTEAFFGQGTRLTVV.

This clonotype was seen a handful of times. V gene TRBV12-3 or TRBV12-4 combines with J gene TRBJ1-1; D is undetermined. V dropped 6 bases and J dropped 11 bases, with 16 bases sitting between them. The CDR3 has 12 residues. As DNA, the CDR3 is TGTGCCAGCAGCCCCCGGCCCCTGGGGGCTTTCTTT. Its translation: CASSPRPLGAFF.

This clonotype appeared a few times. V usage is TRBV5-1 and J usage is TRBJ2-1; TRBD1 agrees at 9 bases. The CDR3 is made up of 15 amino acids. Germline loops: CDR1 SGHRS, CDR2 YFSETQ. J was trimmed by 5 bases and V by 4 bases; bases with no gene match: 7. The CDR3 nucleotides are TGCGCCAGCAGCCCACCGGGACAGGGCAACAATGAGCAGTTCTTC. Residues: CASSPPGQGNNEQFF. Drawing the rest from reference TRBV5-1 and TRBJ2-1, the complete variable domain is KAGVTQTPRYLIKTRGQQVTLSCSPISGHRSVSWYQQTPGQGLQFLFEYFSETQRNKGNFPGRFSGRQFSNSRSEMNVSTLELGDSALYLCASSPPGQGNNEQFFGPGTRLTVL.

This chain connects TRBV11-3 to TRBJ2-1, with 7 bases lining up with TRBD1. The CDR3 sequence is 15 residues long. Germline CDR1 and CDR2: SGHNT and YENEEA. V lost 1 base and J lost 5; bases outside the gene matches: 5. The DNA for the CDR3 is TGTGCCAGCAGCTTAGGGGGGACAGAACACAATGAGCAGTTCTTC. Translating it yields CASSLGGTEHNEQFF.

The V call is TRBV11-2, the J call TRBJ1-2, with D tentatively TRBD1 (5 bases). This CDR3 comprises 16 residues. Trimming stripped 4 bases from V and 3 bases from J, with 18 bases between. Germline V gives CDR1 SGHAT, CDR2 FQNNGV. The CDR3 sequence: CASSSAGTWVYYGYTF. Written as DNA, the CDR3 is TGTGCCAGCAGCTCCGCCGGGACCTGGGTTTACTATGGCTACACCTTC.

The rearrangement joins TRBV6-5 to TRBJ1-4; a weak D match, TRBD1 (6 bases). The CDR3 is made up of 15 amino acids. Germline values: CDR1 MNHEY, CDR2 SVGAGI. Trimming pared 0 bases from V and 6 bases from J, leaving 11 bases between. The CDR3 protein is CASSYSGRGDEKLFF. Here the CDR3 DNA reads TGTGCCAGCAGTTACTCGGGCAGGGGTGATGAAAAACTGTTTTTT.

This clonotype occurred many times. V usage is TRBV11-2 and J usage is TRBJ2-1; no reliable D call. This CDR3 is 14 amino acids long. Germline V gene sequence: CDR1 SGHAT, CDR2 FQNNGV. The germline V and J ends were trimmed by 1 base and 4 bases, with 8 bases remaining between them. CDR3 in DNA: TGTGCCAGCAGCTTAGCTGTTGGTTACAATGAGCAGTTCTTC. Translated, it gives CASSLAVGYNEQFF. The full variable domain, in which reference TRBV11-2 and TRBJ2-1 provide the parts outside the CDR3, is EAGVAQSPRYKIIEKRQSVAFWCNPISGHATLYWYQQILGQGPKLLIQFQNNGVVDDSQLPKDRFSAERLKGVDSTLKIQPAKLEDSAVYLCASSLAVGYNEQFFGPGTRLTVL.

J is TRBJ2-5 and V is TRBV2; 8 bases align to TRBD2. Losses at the gene ends were 1 base for V and 5 bases for J; bases not matched to a gene: 9. The length of the CDR3 is 16 residues. Germline CDR1 reads SNHLY; CDR2 reads FYNNEI. The CDR3 here is CASSEGSGIGKETQYF. The CDR3 nucleotides are TGTGCCAGCAGTGAAGGTAGCGGGATAGGAAAGGAGACCCAGTACTTC.

This chain links TRBV29-1 with TRBJ2-4; no definite D call. CDR1 and CDR2 (germline): SQVTM, ANQGSEA. V was shortened by 2 bases and J by 8 bases, with 16 bases between the two germline ends. This CDR3 has 14 residues. The CDR3 DNA sequence: TGCAGCGTTGAATCCCCACCCCGGTCGGACATTCAGTACTTC. Its translation: CSVESPPRSDIQYF.

The chain couples TRBV29-1 to TRBJ2-5; D may be TRBD2 (5 bases). Germline CDR1 reads SQVTM; CDR2 reads ANQGSEA. This CDR3 region has 13 residues. V lost 0 bases, J lost 4 bases, and 9 bases lay in between. This CDR3 reads CSVEDLRGETQYF. The CDR3 nucleotides are TGCAGCGTTGAAGATCTACGGGGAGAGACCCAGTACTTC.

Turning to this clonotype: The junction shows a germline mismatch at one end, possibly a read error. The rearrangement uses TRBV2 and TRBJ2-4; D perhaps matches TRBD2 (5 bases). The CDR3 runs to 16 residues. The V gene's germline CDR1 is SNHLY and CDR2 FYNNEI. The CDR3 is CASKRSPRDGENIQYF. The CDR3 bases are TGCGCCAGCAAACGATCTCCTCGAGACGGGGAAAACATTCAGTACTTC.

The rearrangement joins TRBV4-1 to TRBJ2-5; possible D gene TRBD2, 5 bases. The J call may be mistaken, given a closer DNA end match to TRBJ2-7. This CDR3 spans 15 amino acids. The germline gives CDR1 MGHRA, CDR2 YSYEKL. The CDR3 sequence: CASSQDDGETYEQYF. The CDR3 nucleotides read TGCGCCAGCAGCCAAGACGACGGGGAAACCTACGAGCAGTACTTC.

This clonotype was found a few times. The chain carries TRBV6-1 and TRBJ2-1, with 7 bases matching TRBD2. From germline, CDR1 is MNHNS and CDR2 SASEGT. The CDR3 has 15 residues. V lost 7 bases and J lost 0; bases outside the gene matches: 6. CDR3 amino acids: CASTKAGSSYNEQFF. In DNA form, the CDR3 reads TGTGCCAGCACCAAAGCGGGGAGCTCCTACAATGAGCAGTTCTTC.

This rearrangement joins TRBV7-9 to TRBJ2-4; tentative D call: TRBD2 (5 bases). Trimming left V 5 bases short and J 12 bases short, with 17 bases between. CDR1 is SEHNR, CDR2 FQNEAQ, per germline (reference sequence). There are 13 residues in the CDR3. The DNA for the CDR3 is TGTGCCAGCAGCCCCCGAGGGCGGGCAGATCAGTACTTC. Residues: CASSPRGRADQYF. The variable domain in full, completed from reference TRBV7-9 and TRBJ2-4, reads DTGVSQNPRHKITKRGQNVTFRCDPISEHNRLYWYRQTLGQGPEFLTYFQNEAQLEKSRLLSDRFSAERPKGSFSTLEIQRTEQGDSAMYLCASSPRGRADQYFGAGTRLSVL.